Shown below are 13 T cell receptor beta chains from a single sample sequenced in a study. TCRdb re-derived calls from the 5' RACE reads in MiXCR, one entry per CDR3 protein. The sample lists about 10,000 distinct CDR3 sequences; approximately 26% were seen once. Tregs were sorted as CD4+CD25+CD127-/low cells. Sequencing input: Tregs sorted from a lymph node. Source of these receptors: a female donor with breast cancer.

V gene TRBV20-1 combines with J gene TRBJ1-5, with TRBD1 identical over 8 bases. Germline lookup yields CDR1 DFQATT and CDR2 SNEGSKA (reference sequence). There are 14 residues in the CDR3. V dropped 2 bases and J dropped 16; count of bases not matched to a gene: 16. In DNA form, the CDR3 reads TGCAGTGCTAGAACTAACAGGGGGTCTTCGCCCCTACATTTT. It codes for CSARTNRGSSPLHF.

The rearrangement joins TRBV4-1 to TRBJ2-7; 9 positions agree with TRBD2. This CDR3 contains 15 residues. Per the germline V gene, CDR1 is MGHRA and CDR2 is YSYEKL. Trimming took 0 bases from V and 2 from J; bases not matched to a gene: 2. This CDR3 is CASSQDAGGTYEQYF. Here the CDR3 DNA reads TGCGCCAGCAGCCAAGACGCGGGGGGGACCTACGAGCAGTACTTC.

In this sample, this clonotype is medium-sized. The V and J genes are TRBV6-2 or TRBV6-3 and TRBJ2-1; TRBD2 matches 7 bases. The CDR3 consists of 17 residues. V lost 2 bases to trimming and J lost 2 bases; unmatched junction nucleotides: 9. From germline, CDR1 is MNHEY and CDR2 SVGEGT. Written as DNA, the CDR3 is TGTGCCAGCAGTTACAAATGGGAGGGAGGTACCTACAATGAGCAGTTCTTC. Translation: CASSYKWEGGTYNEQFF.

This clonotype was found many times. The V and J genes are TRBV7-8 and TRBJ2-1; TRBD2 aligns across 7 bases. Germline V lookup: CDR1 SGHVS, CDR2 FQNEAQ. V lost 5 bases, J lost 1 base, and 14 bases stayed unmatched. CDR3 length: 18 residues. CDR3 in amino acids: CASSPTIRLAGSYNEQFF. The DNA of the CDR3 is TGTGCCAGCAGCCCAACGATCCGGTTAGCGGGTTCCTACAATGAGCAGTTCTTC.

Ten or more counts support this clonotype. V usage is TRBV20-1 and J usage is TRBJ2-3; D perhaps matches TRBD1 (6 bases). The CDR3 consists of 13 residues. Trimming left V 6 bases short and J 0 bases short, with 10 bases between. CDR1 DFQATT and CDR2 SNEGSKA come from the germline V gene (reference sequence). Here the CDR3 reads CSAPTGSTDTQYF. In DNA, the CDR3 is TGCAGTGCCCCGACAGGAAGCACAGATACGCAGTATTTT.

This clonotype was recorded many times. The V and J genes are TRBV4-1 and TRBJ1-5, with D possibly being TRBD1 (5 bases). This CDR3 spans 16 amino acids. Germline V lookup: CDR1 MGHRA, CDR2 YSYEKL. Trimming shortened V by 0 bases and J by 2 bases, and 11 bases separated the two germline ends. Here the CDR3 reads CASSQEGGGGNQPQHF. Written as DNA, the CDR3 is TGCGCCAGCAGCCAAGAGGGGGGGGGGGGCAATCAGCCCCAGCATTTT.

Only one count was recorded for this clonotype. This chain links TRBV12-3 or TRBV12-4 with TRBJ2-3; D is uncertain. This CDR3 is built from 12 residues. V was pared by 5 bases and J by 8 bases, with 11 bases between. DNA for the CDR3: TGTGCCAGCAGTCCCCGGGCAGGTACGCAGTATTTT. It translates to CASSPRAGTQYF.

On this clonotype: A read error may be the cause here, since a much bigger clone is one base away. The CDR3 sequence: CASSYQGPNEAFF. CDR3 DNA: TGTGCCAGCAGTTATCAGGGCCCTAATGAAGCTTTCTTT. This chain connects TRBV27 to TRBJ1-1, with a possible D match to TRBD1 (5 bases). V lost 4 bases to trimming and J lost 7 bases, with 13 bases between them. Germline CDR1 reads MNHEY; CDR2 reads SMNVEV (reference sequence). The CDR3 has 13 residues.

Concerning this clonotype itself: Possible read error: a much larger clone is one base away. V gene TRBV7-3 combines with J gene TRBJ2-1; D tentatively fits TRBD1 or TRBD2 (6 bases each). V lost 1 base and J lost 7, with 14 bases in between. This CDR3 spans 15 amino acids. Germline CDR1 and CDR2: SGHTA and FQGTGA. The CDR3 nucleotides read TGTGCCAGCAGCTTAAGGCAGGGGACTCGGAATGAGCAGTTCTTC. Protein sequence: CASSLRQGTRNEQFF.

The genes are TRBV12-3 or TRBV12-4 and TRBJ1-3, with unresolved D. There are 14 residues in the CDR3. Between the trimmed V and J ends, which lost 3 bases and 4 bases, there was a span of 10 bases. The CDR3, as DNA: TGTGCCAGCAGTTTCTTTGGGTCCGGAAACACCATATATTTT. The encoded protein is CASSFFGSGNTIYF.

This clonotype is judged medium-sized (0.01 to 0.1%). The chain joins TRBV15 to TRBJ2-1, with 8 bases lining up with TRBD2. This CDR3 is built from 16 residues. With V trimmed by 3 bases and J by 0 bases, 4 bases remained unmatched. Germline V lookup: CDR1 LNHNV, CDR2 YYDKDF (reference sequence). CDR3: CATSRPGLGSYNEQFF. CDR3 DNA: TGTGCCACCAGCAGGCCGGGACTAGGCTCCTACAATGAGCAGTTCTTC.

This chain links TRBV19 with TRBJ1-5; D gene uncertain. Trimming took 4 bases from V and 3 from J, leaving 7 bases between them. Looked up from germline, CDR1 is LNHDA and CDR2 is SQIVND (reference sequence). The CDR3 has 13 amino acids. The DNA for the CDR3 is TGTGCCAGTAGTAACGTCCCCAATCAGCCCCAGCATTTT. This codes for CASSNVPNQPQHF.

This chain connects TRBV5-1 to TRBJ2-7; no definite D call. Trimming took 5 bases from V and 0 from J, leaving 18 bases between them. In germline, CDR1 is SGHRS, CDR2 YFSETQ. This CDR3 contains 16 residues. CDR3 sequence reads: CASSRDPTASSYEQYF. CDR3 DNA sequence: TGCGCCAGCAGTAGAGACCCGACGGCGAGCTCCTACGAGCAGTACTTC.